This T cell receptor beta chain was recovered during a study of blood T cell repertoires in COVID-19. About the study: Some COVID-19 samples were acute and others convalescent; all came from the United States, Italy and Spain.

Sequenced by immunoSEQ multiplex PCR; TCRdb stores in-frame clones only, minus some. This sample has around 6,700 clones, with roughly 90% found just once. The ends were cut back, 3 bases at V and 2 bases at J, with 17 bases in the middle. The CDR3 totals 15 residues. Germline loops: CDR1 GTSNPN, CDR2 SVGIG (reference sequence). V usage is TRBV30 and J usage is TRBJ2-7; D possibly corresponds to TRBD2 (6 bases). The sample taken for sequencing was peripheral blood. The receptor comes from a human donor in a cohort sampled during active COVID-19. CDR3 protein: CAWRRPGLLTYEQYF. CDR3 sequence (DNA): TGTGCCTGGAGAAGACCGGGACTCCTAACCTACGAGCAGTACTTC.